This passage covers 2 T cell receptor beta chains from one sample sequenced in a study of blood T cell repertoires in COVID-19. TCRdb keeps only in-frame clones here, not all; method: immunoSEQ multiplex PCR. The table records some 200,000 clones, approximately 80% of them present only once. Sequences were obtained from peripheral blood. These receptors came from a woman aged 80 or older with active or convalescent COVID-19.

The rearrangement links TRBV29-1 to TRBJ1-1, with D hard to call. The V end was cut by 4 bases, the J end by 4 bases, with 13 bases between. The CDR3 runs 13 residues. Germline V gene sequence: CDR1 SQVTM, CDR2 ANQGSEA. This CDR3 is CSVVAAPGTEAFF. The CDR3 DNA reads TGCAGCGTTGTTGCAGCCCCGGGCACTGAAGCTTTCTTT.

This chain links TRBV3-1 (or the pseudogene TRBV3-2) with TRBJ1-1; 8 bases align to TRBD1. V dropped 4 bases and J dropped 2; count of bases not matched to a gene: 3. This CDR3 has 14 residues. From germline, CDR1 is LGHDT and CDR2 YNNKEL (reference sequence). The CDR3: CASSRQGSNTEAFF. The CDR3 nucleotides are TGTGCCAGCAGCCGACAGGGGAGCAACACTGAAGCTTTCTTT.